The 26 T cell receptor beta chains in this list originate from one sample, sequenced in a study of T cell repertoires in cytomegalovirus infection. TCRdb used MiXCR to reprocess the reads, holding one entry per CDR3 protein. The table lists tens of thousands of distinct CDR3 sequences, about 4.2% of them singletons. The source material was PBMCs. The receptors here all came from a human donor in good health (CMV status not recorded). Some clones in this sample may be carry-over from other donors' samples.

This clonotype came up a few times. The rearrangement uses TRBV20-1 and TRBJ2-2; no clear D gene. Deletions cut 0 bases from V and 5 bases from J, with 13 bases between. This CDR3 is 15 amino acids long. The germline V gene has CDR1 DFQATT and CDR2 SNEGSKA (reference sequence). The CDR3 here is CSARELGLPTGELFF. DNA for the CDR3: TGCAGTGCTAGAGAGTTGGGCTTACCAACCGGGGAGCTGTTTTTT.

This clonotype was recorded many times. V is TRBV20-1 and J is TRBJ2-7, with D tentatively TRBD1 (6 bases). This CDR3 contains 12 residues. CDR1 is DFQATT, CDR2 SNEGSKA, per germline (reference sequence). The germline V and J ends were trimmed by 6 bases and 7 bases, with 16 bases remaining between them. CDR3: CSANRDSWEQYF. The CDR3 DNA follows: TGCAGTGCAAACAGGGATTCATGGGAGCAGTACTTC.

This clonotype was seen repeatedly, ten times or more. CDR3 amino acids: CASSLESGRVATQYF. The CDR3 region has the DNA TGTGCCAGCAGCTTAGAGTCAGGCAGGGTGGCGACCCAGTACTTC. The gene calls are TRBV11-2 and TRBJ2-5; a possible D gene is TRBD1 (5 bases). CDR1 is SGHAT and CDR2 is FQNNGV in the germline V gene. There are 15 residues in the CDR3. Between the trimmed V and J ends, which lost 0 bases and 7 bases, there was a span of 15 bases. The variable domain in full, with the rest retrieved from reference TRBV11-2 and TRBJ2-5, is EAGVAQSPRYKIIEKRQSVAFWCNPISGHATLYWYQQILGQGPKLLIQFQNNGVVDDSQLPKDRFSAERLKGVDSTLKIQPAKLEDSAVYLCASSLESGRVATQYFGPGTRLLVL.

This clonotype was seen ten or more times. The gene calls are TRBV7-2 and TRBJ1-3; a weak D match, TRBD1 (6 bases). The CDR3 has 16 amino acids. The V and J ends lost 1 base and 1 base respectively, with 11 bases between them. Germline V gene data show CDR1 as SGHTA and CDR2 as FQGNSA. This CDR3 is CASSLVAGTSGNTIYF. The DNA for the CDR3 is TGTGCCAGCAGCTTAGTAGCCGGGACATCTGGAAACACCATATATTTT.

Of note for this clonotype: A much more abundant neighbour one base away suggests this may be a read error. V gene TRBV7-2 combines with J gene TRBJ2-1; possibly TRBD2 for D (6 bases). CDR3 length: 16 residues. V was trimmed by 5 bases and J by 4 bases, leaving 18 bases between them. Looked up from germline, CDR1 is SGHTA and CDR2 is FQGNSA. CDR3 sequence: CASSTPSGWRYNEQFF. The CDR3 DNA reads TGTGCCAGCAGCACCCCCAGCGGGTGGAGATACAATGAGCAGTTCTTC.

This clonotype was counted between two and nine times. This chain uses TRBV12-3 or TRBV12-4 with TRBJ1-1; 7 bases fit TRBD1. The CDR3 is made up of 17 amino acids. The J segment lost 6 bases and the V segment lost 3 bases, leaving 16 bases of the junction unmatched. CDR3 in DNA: TGTGCCAGCAGTTTCGGTTCTCAGGGGGGGTCAGGCTCTGAAGCTTTCTTT. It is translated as CASSFGSQGGSGSEAFF.

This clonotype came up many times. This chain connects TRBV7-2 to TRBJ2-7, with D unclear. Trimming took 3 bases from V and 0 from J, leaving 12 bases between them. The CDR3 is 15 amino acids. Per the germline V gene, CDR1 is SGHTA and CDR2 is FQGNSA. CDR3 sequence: CASSFSVKVSYEQYF. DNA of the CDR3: TGTGCCAGCAGCTTTTCAGTAAAGGTCTCCTACGAGCAGTACTTC.

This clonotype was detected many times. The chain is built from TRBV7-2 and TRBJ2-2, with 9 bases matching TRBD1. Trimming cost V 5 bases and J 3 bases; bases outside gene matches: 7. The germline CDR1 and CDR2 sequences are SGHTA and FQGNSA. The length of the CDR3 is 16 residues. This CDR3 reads CASSAWTGAYTGELFF. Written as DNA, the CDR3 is TGTGCCAGCAGCGCCTGGACAGGGGCCTACACCGGGGAGCTGTTTTTT.

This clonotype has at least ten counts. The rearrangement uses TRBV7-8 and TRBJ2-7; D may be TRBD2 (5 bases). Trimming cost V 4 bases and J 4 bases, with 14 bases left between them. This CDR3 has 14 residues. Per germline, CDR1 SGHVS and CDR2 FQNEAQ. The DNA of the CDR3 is TGTGCCAGCAGCTCGGACTGGAATAGTTACGAGCAGTACTTC. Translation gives CASSSDWNSYEQYF.

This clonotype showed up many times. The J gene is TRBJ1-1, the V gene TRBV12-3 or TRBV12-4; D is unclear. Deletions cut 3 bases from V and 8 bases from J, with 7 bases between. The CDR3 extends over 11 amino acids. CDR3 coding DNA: TGTGCCAGCAGTTTGGCGACAGAAGCTTTCTTT. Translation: CASSLATEAFF.

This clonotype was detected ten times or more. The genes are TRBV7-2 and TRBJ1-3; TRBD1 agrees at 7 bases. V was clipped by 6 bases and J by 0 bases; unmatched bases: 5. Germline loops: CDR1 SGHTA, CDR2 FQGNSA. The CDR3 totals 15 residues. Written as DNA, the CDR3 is TGTGCCAGCAGAACAGGGGCAGGCTCTGGAAACACCATATATTTT. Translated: CASRTGAGSGNTIYF. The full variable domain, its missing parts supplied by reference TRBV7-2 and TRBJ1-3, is GAGVSQSPSNKVTEKGKDVELRCDPISGHTALYWYRQSLGQGLEFLIYFQGNSAPDKSGLPSDRFSAERTGGSVSTLTIQRTQQEDSAVYLCASRTGAGSGNTIYFGEGSWLTVV.

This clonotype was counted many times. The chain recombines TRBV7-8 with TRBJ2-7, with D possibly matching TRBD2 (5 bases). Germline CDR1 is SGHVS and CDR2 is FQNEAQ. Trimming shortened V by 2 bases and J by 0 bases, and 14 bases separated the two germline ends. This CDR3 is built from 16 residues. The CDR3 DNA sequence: TGTGCCAGCAGCTTAAGGGCGGGTTCAAGCTCCTACGAGCAGTACTTC. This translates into CASSLRAGSSSYEQYF.

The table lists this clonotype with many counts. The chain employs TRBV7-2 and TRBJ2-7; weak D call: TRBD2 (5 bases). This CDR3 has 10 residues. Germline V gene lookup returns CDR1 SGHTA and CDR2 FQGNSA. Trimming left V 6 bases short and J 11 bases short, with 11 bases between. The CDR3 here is CASSKRLEYF. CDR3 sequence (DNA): TGTGCCAGCAGTAAGCGGTTGGAGTACTTC.

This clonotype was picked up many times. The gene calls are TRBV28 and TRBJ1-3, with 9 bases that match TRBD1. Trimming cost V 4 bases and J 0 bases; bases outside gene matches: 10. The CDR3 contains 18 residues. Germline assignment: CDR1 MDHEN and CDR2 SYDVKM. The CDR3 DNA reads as TGTGCCAGCAGTTCCTACTGGACAGGGGACAACTCTGGAAACACCATATATTTT. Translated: CASSSYWTGDNSGNTIYF.

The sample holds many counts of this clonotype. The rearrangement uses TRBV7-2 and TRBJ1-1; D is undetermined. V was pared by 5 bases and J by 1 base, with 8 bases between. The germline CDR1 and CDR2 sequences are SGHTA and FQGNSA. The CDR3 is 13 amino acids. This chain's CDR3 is CASSTHPNTEAFF. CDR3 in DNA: TGTGCCAGCAGCACCCACCCGAACACTGAAGCTTTCTTT.

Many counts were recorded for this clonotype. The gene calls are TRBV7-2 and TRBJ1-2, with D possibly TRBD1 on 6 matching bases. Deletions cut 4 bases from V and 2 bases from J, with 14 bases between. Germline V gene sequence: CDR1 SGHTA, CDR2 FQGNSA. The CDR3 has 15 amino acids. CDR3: CASSSGESVNYGYTF. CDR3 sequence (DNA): TGTGCCAGCAGCTCAGGGGAGAGTGTGAACTATGGCTACACCTTC.

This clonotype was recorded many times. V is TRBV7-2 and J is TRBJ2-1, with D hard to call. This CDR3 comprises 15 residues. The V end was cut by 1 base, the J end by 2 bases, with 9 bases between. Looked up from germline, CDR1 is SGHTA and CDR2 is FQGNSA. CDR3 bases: TGTGCCAGCAGCTTAGTGGGCGGAACCTACAATGAGCAGTTCTTC. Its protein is CASSLVGGTYNEQFF.

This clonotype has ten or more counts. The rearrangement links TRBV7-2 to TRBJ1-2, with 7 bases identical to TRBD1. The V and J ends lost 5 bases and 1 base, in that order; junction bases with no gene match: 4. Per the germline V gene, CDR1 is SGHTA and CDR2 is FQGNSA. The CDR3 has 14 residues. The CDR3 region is CASSTDRVNYGYTF. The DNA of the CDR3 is TGTGCCAGCAGCACAGACAGGGTTAACTATGGCTACACCTTC.

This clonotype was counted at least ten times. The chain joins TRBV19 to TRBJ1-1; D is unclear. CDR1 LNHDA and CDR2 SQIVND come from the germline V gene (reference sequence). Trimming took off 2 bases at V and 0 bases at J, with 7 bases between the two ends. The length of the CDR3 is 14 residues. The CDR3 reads CASSISQLNTEAFF. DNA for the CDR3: TGTGCCAGTAGTATAAGCCAGTTGAACACTGAAGCTTTCTTT. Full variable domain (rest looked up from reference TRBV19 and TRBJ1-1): DGGITQSPKYLFRKEGQNVTLSCEQNLNHDAMYWYRQDPGQGLRLIYYSQIVNDFQKGDIAEGYSVSREKKESFPLTVTSAQKNPTAFYLCASSISQLNTEAFFGQGTRLTVV.

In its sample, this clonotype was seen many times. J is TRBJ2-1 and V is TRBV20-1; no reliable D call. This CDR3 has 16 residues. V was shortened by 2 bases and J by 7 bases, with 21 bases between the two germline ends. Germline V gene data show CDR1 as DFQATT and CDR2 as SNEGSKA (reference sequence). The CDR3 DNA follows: TGCAGTGCTAGACCAACTTTCAATTTGGGTCTTAATGAGCAGTTCTTC. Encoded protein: CSARPTFNLGLNEQFF.

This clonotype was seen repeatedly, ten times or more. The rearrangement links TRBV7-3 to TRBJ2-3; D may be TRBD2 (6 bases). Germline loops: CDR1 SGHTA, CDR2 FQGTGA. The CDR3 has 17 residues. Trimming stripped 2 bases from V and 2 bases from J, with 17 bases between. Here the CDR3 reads CASSLLGAGSNTDTQYF. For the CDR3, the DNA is TGTGCCAGCAGCTTATTGGGCGCGGGGAGTAACACAGATACGCAGTATTTT.

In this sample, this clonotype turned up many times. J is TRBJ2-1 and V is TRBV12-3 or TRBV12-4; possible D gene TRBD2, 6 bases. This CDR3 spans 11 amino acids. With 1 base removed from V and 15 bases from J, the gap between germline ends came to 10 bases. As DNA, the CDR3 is TGTGCCAGCAGTTTAGGCGCAGCGGGGTTCTTC. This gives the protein CASSLGAAGFF.

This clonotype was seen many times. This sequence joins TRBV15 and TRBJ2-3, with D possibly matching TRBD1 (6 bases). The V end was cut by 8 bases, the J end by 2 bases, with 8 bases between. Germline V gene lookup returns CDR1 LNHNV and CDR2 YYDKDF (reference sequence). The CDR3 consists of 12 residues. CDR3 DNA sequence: TGTGCCACCGGACAGCACACAGATACGCAGTATTTT. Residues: CATGQHTDTQYF.

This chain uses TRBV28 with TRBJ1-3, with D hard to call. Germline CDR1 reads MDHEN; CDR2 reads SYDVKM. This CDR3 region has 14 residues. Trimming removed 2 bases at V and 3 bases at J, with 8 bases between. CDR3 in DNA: TGTGCCAGCAGTTTAATAGGGAATGGAAACACCATATATTTT. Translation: CASSLIGNGNTIYF.

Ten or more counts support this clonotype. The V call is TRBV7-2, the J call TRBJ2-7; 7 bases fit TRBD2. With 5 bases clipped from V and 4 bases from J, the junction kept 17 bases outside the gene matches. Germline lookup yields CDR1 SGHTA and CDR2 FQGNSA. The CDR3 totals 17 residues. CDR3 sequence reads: CASSRRNGGSGMYEQYF. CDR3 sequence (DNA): TGTGCCAGCAGCCGACGTAATGGCGGGAGCGGTATGTACGAGCAGTACTTC.

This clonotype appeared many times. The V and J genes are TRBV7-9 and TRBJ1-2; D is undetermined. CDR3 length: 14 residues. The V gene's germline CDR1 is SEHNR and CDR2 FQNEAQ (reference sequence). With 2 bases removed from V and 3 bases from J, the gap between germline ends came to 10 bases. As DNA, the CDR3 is TGTGCCAGCAGCTTAATATCACGGGACTATGGCTACACCTTC. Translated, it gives CASSLISRDYGYTF.